The 17 T cell receptor beta chains presented below share a single source sample, sequenced in a study of cytomegalovirus exposure and HLA in healthy donors. The PCR ran on 60 Vbeta and 13 Jbeta primers. Sequencing used immunoSEQ multiplex PCR; TCRdb keeps in-frame clones, though not all of them. The sample consists of around 220,000 clones, roughly 70% of them appearing once. The sequenced material came from PBMCs. The receptors here all came from a young woman in good health and CMV-seronegative.

The V call is TRBV4-1, the J call TRBJ1-2; 9 nucleotides agree with TRBD1. This CDR3 contains 15 residues. The germline gives CDR1 MGHRA, CDR2 YSYEKL. J gave up 8 bases and V 1 base, and 8 bases lay outside the gene matches. This CDR3 is CASSQVVQGAFGYTF. The DNA of the CDR3 is TGCGCCAGCAGCCAAGTAGTACAGGGGGCCTTCGGCTACACCTTC.

The chain has TRBV6-1 and TRBJ2-1; 7 positions match TRBD2. The V and J ends lost 3 bases and 0 bases, in that order; junction bases with no gene match: 8. CDR3 size: 17 residues. Germline assignment: CDR1 MNHNS and CDR2 SASEGT. The CDR3: CASSDELAASSYNEQFF. The CDR3 DNA is TGTGCCAGCAGTGACGAGCTAGCGGCAAGCTCCTACAATGAGCAGTTCTTC.

The V and J genes are TRBV27 and TRBJ1-1, with D possibly matching TRBD1 (6 bases). The CDR3 has 15 residues. Trimming left V 2 bases short and J 4 bases short, with 14 bases between. The germline V gene has CDR1 MNHEY and CDR2 SMNVEV (reference sequence). As DNA, the CDR3 is TGTGCCAGCAGTTTAGAAGGGGGAGTAGGCACTGAAGCTTTCTTT. Its protein product is CASSLEGGVGTEAFF.

This clone showed up just once. The rearrangement uses TRBV18 and TRBJ1-1; weak D call: TRBD1 (5 bases). The CDR3 runs to 11 residues. Trimming took 5 bases from V and 5 from J, leaving 6 bases between them. Germline CDR1 and CDR2: KGHSH and LQKENI. CDR3 in DNA: TGTGCCAGCTCAAGACAGACTGAAGCTTTCTTT. It is translated as CASSRQTEAFF.

This clone came up once. V gene TRBV19 combines with J gene TRBJ1-1; a possible D gene is TRBD1 (5 bases). From germline, CDR1 is LNHDA and CDR2 SQIVND (reference sequence). V was shortened by 2 bases and J by 8 bases, with 18 bases between the two germline ends. The CDR3 covers 15 residues. The CDR3 nucleotides read TGTGCCAGTAGTATACGGGCAGGGAATAGGTTAGAAGCTTTCTTT. Its protein product is CASSIRAGNRLEAFF.

This chain links TRBV11-3 with TRBJ1-6; D gene ambiguous. This CDR3 is built from 12 residues. V lost 6 bases to trimming and J lost 7 bases, with 7 bases between them. CDR1 and CDR2 from the germline V gene are SGHNT and YENEEA. The CDR3 DNA sequence: TGTGCCAGCAGATCTAACAATTCACCCCTCCACTTT. Residues: CASRSNNSPLHF.

The gene calls are TRBV11-3 and TRBJ2-5; 11 nucleotides align to TRBD2. J gave up 2 bases and V 5 bases, and 4 bases lay outside the gene matches. Germline V gives CDR1 SGHNT, CDR2 YENEEA. The CDR3 runs 15 residues. In nucleotides, the CDR3 is TGTGCCAGCAGCCCTAGCGGGGGGTTACAAGAGACCCAGTACTTC. Its translation is CASSPSGGLQETQYF.

CDR3 nucleotide sequence: TGTGCCACCAGCGGGGACAGGGGCATAAATTCACCCCTCCACTTT. Protein: CATSGDRGINSPLHF. The chain has TRBV15 and TRBJ1-6; 10 bases align to TRBD1. Germline V gene sequence: CDR1 LNHNV, CDR2 YYDKDF (reference sequence). V lost 5 bases, J lost 7 bases, and 5 bases stayed unmatched. This CDR3 is built from 15 residues.

The rearrangement links TRBV7-8 to TRBJ2-5, with 7 bases that match TRBD2. The J call is in doubt because the DNA end fits TRBJ2-7 better. Per the germline V gene, CDR1 is SGHVS and CDR2 is FQNEAQ. The CDR3 length is 14 residues. The CDR3 DNA follows: TGTGCCAGCAGCTTAAGCGGGGCTGGGGGCGAGCAGTACTTC. It is translated as CASSLSGAGGEQYF.

The rearrangement links TRBV6-1 to TRBJ2-1, with 9 bases identical to TRBD1. Unmatched junction bases numbered 21, after V lost 11 bases and J lost 13 bases. Germline V CDR1 and CDR2: MNHNS, SASEGT. The CDR3 has 15 residues. The CDR3 here is CASRPGQGSTGHQFF. The CDR3 DNA reads TGTGCCTCCCGCCCGGGACAGGGCTCGACGGGACATCAGTTCTTC.

The rearrangement uses TRBV2 and TRBJ2-1, with 14 bases matching TRBD2. Germline-derived CDR1 and CDR2 are SNHLY and FYNNEI. J was trimmed by 0 bases and V by 5 bases; bases with no gene match: 12. CDR3 length: 20 residues. The CDR3 DNA sequence: TGTGCCAGCAGTAAGCGCCCGACTAGCGGGGGGGATAGCTCCTACAATGAGCAGTTCTTC. Its protein product is CASSKRPTSGGDSSYNEQFF.

The gene calls are TRBV6-1 and TRBJ1-1; no reliable D call. V was cut by 6 bases and J by 5 bases, with 16 bases left in between. Germline V CDR1 and CDR2: MNHNS, SASEGT. This CDR3 contains 14 residues. CDR3 sequence reads: CASRVTGVGTEAFF. For the CDR3, the DNA is TGTGCCAGCAGGGTAACGGGAGTTGGTACTGAAGCTTTCTTT.

This clone came up a few times. The J gene is TRBJ2-2, the V gene TRBV6-1; 7 positions match TRBD1. With V trimmed by 1 base and J by 1 base, 0 bases remained unmatched. The CDR3 totals 15 residues. Per the germline V gene, CDR1 is MNHNS and CDR2 is SASEGT. CDR3 bases: TGTGCCAGCAGTGAAGGGACAGGGAACACCGGGGAGCTGTTTTTT. This gives the protein CASSEGTGNTGELFF.

The V gene is TRBV28, the J gene TRBJ2-7; possible D gene TRBD2, 6 bases. Trimming stripped 2 bases from V and 2 bases from J, with 10 bases between. This CDR3 comprises 14 residues. Per germline, CDR1 MDHEN and CDR2 SYDVKM. CDR3 region: CASSLLARAYEQYF. Here the CDR3 DNA reads TGTGCCAGCAGTTTACTAGCGCGAGCCTACGAGCAGTACTTC.

A single count supports this clone. Germline and junction disagree at one end, which may indicate a read error. The V gene is TRBV7-9, the J gene TRBJ1-1, with no clear D. The CDR3 extends over 12 amino acids. The germline gives CDR1 SEHNR, CDR2 FQNEAQ (reference sequence). The chain's CDR3 is CSSSSRGLGAFF. In nucleotides, the CDR3 is TGTTCCAGCAGCTCCCGAGGCTTGGGAGCTTTCTTT.

The V call is TRBV5-1, the J call TRBJ1-4; D might be TRBD1 (5 bases). The germline V and J ends were trimmed by 1 base and 0 bases, with 13 bases remaining between them. The CDR3 is made up of 17 amino acids. Germline-derived CDR1 and CDR2 are SGHRS and YFSETQ. The CDR3 DNA reads as TGCGCCAGCAGCTTGACCCCGGACACGGCAACTAATGAAAAACTGTTTTTT. Its translation: CASSLTPDTATNEKLFF.

V gene TRBV10-1 combines with J gene TRBJ2-3; no clear D. With 6 bases removed from V and 3 bases from J, the gap between germline ends came to 7 bases. The length of the CDR3 is 12 residues. Germline CDR1 reads WNHNN; CDR2 reads SYGVQD (reference sequence). The CDR3 spells CASRGATDTQYF. The DNA of the CDR3 is TGCGCCAGCAGAGGAGCGACAGATACGCAGTATTTT.